The present T cell receptor (beta chain) was sequenced within a study of vaccination and CD4 T cells after COVID-19. Sequence data for DNA of cultured CD4+ T cells were generated by the Oncomine TCR Beta short-read assay. TCRdb re-called the PCR reads through MiXCR, storing one row per CDR3 protein. There are 7,700 or so distinct CDR3 sequences in the sample; 37% occur only once, and about 16% lies in the top ten. Germline loops: CDR1 MNHNS, CDR2 SASEGT. The CDR3 contains 15 residues. The J segment lost 0 bases and the V segment lost 4 bases, leaving 2 bases of the junction unmatched. As for treatment: approximately 10-day PBMC culture with coronavirus spike peptide pools or control peptides (ViraFEST assay). Pre-COVID-19 pandemic sampling (2011-2018) yielded the unexposed donor's CD4+ T cells. This clonotype is medium-sized (0.01 to 0.1%) within its sample. Its matching antigen is unknown.

The J gene is TRBJ2-1, the V gene TRBV6-1; 8 nucleotides align to TRBD2. The receptor was derived from a human donor in good health. What was sequenced was CD4+ T cells from blood, cultured in vitro. CDR3 in DNA: TGTGCCAGCAGTGGTACTAGCGGCTCCTACAATGAGCAGTTCTTC. Translating it yields CASSGTSGSYNEQFF.